Each of the 21 T cell receptor beta chains below was sequenced from the same sample in a study of OX40 agonist ivuxolimab in advanced cancers. Repertoires were generated with immunoSEQ multiplex PCR, while TCRdb's copy carries only in-frame clones and drops some. The table has roughly 86,000 clones, 75% to 90% seen once; the top ten hold 7.4%. Source: CD4+ or CD8+ T cells sorted from blood, taken in a trial of the OX40 agonist ivuxolimab. Receptor source: an adult with an advanced solid tumor such as melanoma, head and neck, liver or kidney cancer.

The chain carries TRBV18 and TRBJ2-2, with D perhaps TRBD1 (6 bases). The V gene lost 2 bases and the J gene lost 4 bases, with 11 bases spanning the gap. CDR3 size: 15 residues. CDR1 is KGHSH, CDR2 LQKENI, per germline. In DNA, the CDR3 is TGTGCCAGCTCACCAGGGGGCTCCAGCACCGGGGAGCTGTTTTTT. Its translation is CASSPGGSSTGELFF.

The chain recombines TRBV6-5 with TRBJ2-7; 11 bases fit TRBD1. Trimming at V came to 5 bases and at J to 8 bases, leaving 8 bases not matched to a gene. Germline CDR1 is MNHEY and CDR2 is SVGAGI. The CDR3 runs 14 residues. CDR3 in DNA: TGTGCCAGCAGTCCCGGGACAGGGGGGGTGAAGCAGTACTTC. It translates to CASSPGTGGVKQYF.

The V and J genes are TRBV28 and TRBJ2-7, with TRBD1 matching over 7 bases. From germline, CDR1 is MDHEN and CDR2 SYDVKM. The V segment lost 6 bases and the J segment 3 bases; nucleotides outside the gene matches: 8. The CDR3 totals 14 residues. In DNA, the CDR3 is TGTGCCAGCAGCCGGGGACAGAGAGGCTACGAGCAGTACTTC. As protein: CASSRGQRGYEQYF.

This clone showed up just once. The rearrangement joins TRBV7-8 to TRBJ2-1; D ambiguous. This CDR3 is built from 12 residues. Trimming left V 0 bases short and J 8 bases short, with 5 bases between. Germline lookup yields CDR1 SGHVS and CDR2 FQNEAQ. CDR3 amino acids: CASSLAVDEQFF. In DNA, the CDR3 is TGTGCCAGCAGCTTAGCAGTCGATGAGCAGTTCTTC.

The rearrangement joins TRBV27 to TRBJ2-1, with TRBD2 identical over 9 bases. V was clipped by 5 bases and J by 8 bases; unmatched bases: 4. Germline V lookup: CDR1 MNHEY, CDR2 SMNVEV (reference sequence). The CDR3 runs 13 residues. CDR3 nucleotide sequence: TGTGCCAGCAGTCTGCTAGCGGGGTATGAGCAGTTCTTC. Protein: CASSLLAGYEQFF.

This chain connects TRBV4-1 to TRBJ2-1; D is possibly TRBD2 (6 bases). Germline values: CDR1 MGHRA, CDR2 YSYEKL. V was trimmed by 1 base and J by 9 bases, leaving 7 bases between them. The CDR3 contains 12 residues. The chain's CDR3 is CASSQGDFEQFF. CDR3 nucleotide sequence: TGCGCCAGCAGCCAAGGGGACTTTGAGCAGTTCTTC.

The CDR3 protein is CASSQDRGAVYEQYF. The CDR3, as DNA: TGCGCCAGCAGCCAAGATCGTGGCGCGGTATACGAGCAGTACTTC. V is TRBV4-1 and J is TRBJ2-7; D remains ambiguous. V lost 0 bases, J lost 4 bases, and 13 bases lay in between. CDR3 size: 15 residues. CDR1 MGHRA and CDR2 YSYEKL come from the germline V gene.

The chain combines TRBV27 with TRBJ2-5, with D maybe TRBD2 (5 bases). Germline assignment: CDR1 MNHEY and CDR2 SMNVEV (reference sequence). Trimming cost V 3 bases and J 10 bases, with 15 bases left between them. The CDR3 extends over 13 amino acids. CDR3 protein: CASSLVEGEGQYF. As DNA, the CDR3 is TGTGCCAGCAGTTTGGTCGAGGGAGAAGGCCAGTACTTC.

This chain uses TRBV7-9 with TRBJ2-1, with D perhaps matching TRBD1 or TRBD2 (5 bases each). CDR3 length: 19 amino acids. V was shortened by 3 bases and J by 0 bases, with 21 bases between the two germline ends. CDR1 and CDR2 (germline): SEHNR, FQNEAQ (reference sequence). The CDR3 loop reads CASSLTEFGGGRSYNEQFF. The DNA for the CDR3 is TGTGCCAGCAGCTTGACAGAATTTGGCGGAGGCCGCTCCTACAATGAGCAGTTCTTC.

The V gene is TRBV27, the J gene TRBJ1-1, with TRBD1 matching over 9 bases. The germline V gene encodes CDR1 MNHEY and CDR2 SMNVEV (reference sequence). The CDR3 is made up of 15 amino acids. Trimming cost V 6 bases and J 2 bases; bases outside gene matches: 7. The CDR3 DNA reads as TGTGCCAGCAGGGTACAGGGGGCCCCCAACACTGAAGCTTTCTTT. Translation: CASRVQGAPNTEAFF.

There are a few counts of this clone. This chain joins TRBV30 and TRBJ1-5; D not resolved. The V gene's germline CDR1 is GTSNPN and CDR2 SVGIG (reference sequence). The CDR3 spans 13 residues. V lost 0 bases and J lost 5, with 8 bases in between. As DNA, the CDR3 is TGTGCCTGGAGTGTTGGTTTGGATCAGCCCCAGCATTTT. Amino acids: CAWSVGLDQPQHF.

The V call is TRBV5-1, the J call TRBJ2-1, with D unclear. From germline, CDR1 is SGHRS and CDR2 YFSETQ. The length of the CDR3 is 17 residues. Trimming removed 4 bases from V and 0 bases from J, with 17 bases in between. The CDR3 nucleotides read TGCGCCAGCAGCCCTGTTACCCTACTCAGCTCCTACAATGAGCAGTTCTTC. Translation: CASSPVTLLSSYNEQFF.

The V call is TRBV6-6, the J call TRBJ2-1; 8 bases agree with TRBD2. Trimming at V came to 6 bases and at J to 6 bases, leaving 10 bases not matched to a gene. Germline V gene sequence: CDR1 MNHNY, CDR2 SVGAGI (reference sequence). The CDR3 spans 15 residues. CDR3 sequence (DNA): TGTGCCAGCAGCCCCCTAGCGGGTGAATTCAATGAGCAGTTCTTC. Amino acids: CASSPLAGEFNEQFF.

The chain combines TRBV7-6 with TRBJ2-7, with D tentatively TRBD1 (8 bases). Deletions cut 4 bases from V and 7 bases from J, with 23 bases between. Germline values: CDR1 SGHVS, CDR2 FNYEAQ. The CDR3 is made up of 16 amino acids. The CDR3 DNA sequence: TGTGCCAGCAGCTCCACGGACAGGGAGGGAGGCTGGGAGCAGTACTTC. This sequence encodes CASSSTDREGGWEQYF.

This clone was counted a single time. The V and J genes are TRBV11-2 and TRBJ2-1; TRBD2 matches 9 bases. V lost 1 base, J lost 3 bases, and 4 bases stayed unmatched. The CDR3 runs 16 residues. Germline V CDR1 and CDR2: SGHAT, FQNNGV. The CDR3 protein is CASSLVLAGFYNEQFF. In nucleotides, the CDR3 is TGTGCCAGCAGCTTAGTCCTAGCGGGGTTCTACAATGAGCAGTTCTTC.

V and J are TRBV5-6 and TRBJ2-3; D could derive from TRBD1 or TRBD2 (6 bases each). Trimming took 5 bases from V and 3 from J, leaving 22 bases between them. The CDR3 runs 17 residues. Germline V gene data show CDR1 as SGHDT and CDR2 as YYEEEE. The CDR3, as DNA: TGTGCCAGCAGGCCGAGGGGGGCTCCCCTACTAACAGATACGCAGTATTTT. Protein: CASRPRGAPLLTDTQYF.

This clone was seen a single time. DNA of the CDR3: TGTGCCAGTAGCAGGAGGGGACAGGAGGCAAACTATGGCTACACCTTC. This codes for CASSRRGQEANYGYTF. The chain couples TRBV19 to TRBJ1-2; 8 bases line up with TRBD1. The CDR3 totals 16 residues. The V and J ends lost 6 bases and 2 bases, in that order; junction bases with no gene match: 11. CDR1 and CDR2 from the germline V gene are LNHDA and SQIVND (reference sequence). Full variable domain (missing parts from reference TRBV19 and TRBJ1-2): DGGITQSPKYLFRKEGQNVTLSCEQNLNHDAMYWYRQDPGQGLRLIYYSQIVNDFQKGDIAEGYSVSREKKESFPLTVTSAQKNPTAFYLCASSRRGQEANYGYTFGSGTRLTVV.

The rearrangement joins TRBV27 to TRBJ1-1; weak D call: TRBD1 (6 bases). CDR1 MNHEY and CDR2 SMNVEV come from the germline V gene (reference sequence). V lost 3 bases to trimming and J lost 3 bases, with 8 bases between them. CDR3 length: 13 amino acids. The CDR3 loop is CASSLDRDTEAFF. CDR3 bases: TGTGCCAGCAGTTTGGACAGAGACACTGAAGCTTTCTTT.

The chain recombines TRBV30 with TRBJ1-3; D is uncertain. Germline loops: CDR1 GTSNPN, CDR2 SVGIG (reference sequence). CDR3 length: 15 amino acids. V was trimmed by 5 bases and J by 3 bases, leaving 17 bases between them. The DNA of the CDR3 is TGTGCCTGGGAACCGGCGACTAGATTTGGAAACACCATATATTTT. It specifies CAWEPATRFGNTIYF. The whole variable domain, remainder taken from reference TRBV30 and TRBJ1-3, is SQTIHQWPATLVQPVGSPLSLECTVEGTSNPNLYWYRQAAGRGLQLLFYSVGIGQISSEVPQNLSASRPQDRQFILSSKKLLLSDSGFYLCAWEPATRFGNTIYFGEGSWLTVV.

The chain has TRBV4-1 and TRBJ2-2; 8 nucleotides match TRBD2. The germline V gene has CDR1 MGHRA and CDR2 YSYEKL. This CDR3 contains 16 residues. Germline trimming cut 1 base from V and 7 bases from J; bases unmatched to any gene: 8. The CDR3 loop reads CASSQGAGRGSGELFF. CDR3 nucleotide sequence: TGCGCCAGCAGCCAAGGGGCCGGGAGGGGAAGCGGGGAGCTGTTTTTT.

This clone was seen once. The chain combines TRBV5-1 with TRBJ1-1; tentatively, D is TRBD1 (5 bases). The CDR3 contains 14 residues. CDR1 is SGHRS, CDR2 YFSETQ, per germline. The V end was cut by 1 base, the J end by 4 bases, with 11 bases between. The CDR3 DNA sequence: TGCGCCAGCAGCTTGTCGGGGGTTCGCACTGAAGCTTTCTTT. Translating gives CASSLSGVRTEAFF.